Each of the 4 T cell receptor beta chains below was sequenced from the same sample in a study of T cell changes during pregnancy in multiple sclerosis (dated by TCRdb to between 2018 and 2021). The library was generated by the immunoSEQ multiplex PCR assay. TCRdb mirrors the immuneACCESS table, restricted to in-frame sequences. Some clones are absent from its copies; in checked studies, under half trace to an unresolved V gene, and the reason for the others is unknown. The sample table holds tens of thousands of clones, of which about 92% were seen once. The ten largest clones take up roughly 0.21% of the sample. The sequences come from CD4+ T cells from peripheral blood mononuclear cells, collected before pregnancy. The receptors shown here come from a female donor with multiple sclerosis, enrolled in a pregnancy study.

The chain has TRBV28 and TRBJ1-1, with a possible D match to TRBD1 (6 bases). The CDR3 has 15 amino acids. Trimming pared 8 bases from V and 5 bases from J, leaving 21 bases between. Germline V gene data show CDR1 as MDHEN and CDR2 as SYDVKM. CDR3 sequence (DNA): TGTGCCAGCGGGGCCCTTCAGGGGCGGGCAACTGAAGCTTTCTTT. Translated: CASGALQGRATEAFF.

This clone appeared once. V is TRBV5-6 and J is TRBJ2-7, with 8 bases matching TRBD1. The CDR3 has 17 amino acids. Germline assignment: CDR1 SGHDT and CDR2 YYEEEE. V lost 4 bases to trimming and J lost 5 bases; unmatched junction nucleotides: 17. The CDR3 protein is CASSESGQDIFRNEQYF. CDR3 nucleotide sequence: TGTGCCAGCAGCGAGTCGGGACAGGACATTTTTAGGAACGAGCAGTACTTC.

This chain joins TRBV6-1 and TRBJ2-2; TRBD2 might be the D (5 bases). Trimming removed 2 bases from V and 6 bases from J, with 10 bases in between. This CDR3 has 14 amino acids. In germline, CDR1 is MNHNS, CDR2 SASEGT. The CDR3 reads CASSELARAGELFF. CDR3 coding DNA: TGTGCCAGCAGTGAACTAGCTAGGGCCGGGGAGCTGTTTTTT.

CDR3 protein: CASSPLAAIQETQYF. The CDR3 bases are TGTGCCAGTAGTCCACTAGCGGCGATACAAGAGACCCAGTACTTC. This sequence joins TRBV19 and TRBJ2-5; 8 bases match TRBD2. CDR3 length: 15 residues. The V gene end was trimmed by 5 bases and the J gene end by 2 bases; junction bases not matched to a gene: 7. The germline CDR1 and CDR2 sequences are LNHDA and SQIVND (reference sequence).